Listed below are T cell receptor beta chains from one sample, sequenced in a study of blood T cell repertoires in COVID-19. Clones were read by immunoSEQ multiplex PCR, and TCRdb kept only the in-frame ones, dropping some. Among tens of thousands of clones listed, more than 70% were seen once. Sequencing was carried out using peripheral blood. These receptors came from a human donor in a cohort sampled during active COVID-19. CDR3s include the opening cysteine and the closing phenylalanine or tryptophan. Fields, in order: D gene, V gene, clone size, J gene, CDR3 protein, CDR3 DNA. A D gene is named only where the DNA matches it firmly. Clone size, where shown, is once, few, many, or a class for clones that have expanded.

D: .
V: TRBV11-2
size: .
J: TRBJ2-1
CDR3: CASSPVGGRNEQFF
DNA: TGTGCCAGCAGCCCGGTGGGGGGGCGAAATGAGCAGTTCTTC

D: .
V: TRBV7-9
size: .
J: TRBJ1-2
CDR3: CASSFGGSLNGYTF
DNA: TGTGCCAGCAGCTTTGGAGGTTCCTTAAATGGCTACACCTTC

D: .
V: TRBV6-5
size: .
J: TRBJ1-2
CDR3: CASPRGEGYGYTF
DNA: TGTGCCAGCCCGCGGGGGGAAGGCTATGGCTACACCTTC

D: .
V: TRBV12-3/TRBV12-4
size: .
J: TRBJ2-5
CDR3: CASSLQETQYF
DNA: TGTGCCAGCAGTCTACAAGAGACCCAGTACTTC

D: TRBD2
V: TRBV2
size: .
J: TRBJ2-1
CDR3: CASSGDYQKYNEQFF
DNA: TGTGCCAGCAGTGGGGACTACCAGAAATACAATGAGCAGTTCTTC

D: TRBD1
V: TRBV7-2
size: .
J: TRBJ1-1
CDR3: CASSSQGVRTEAFF
DNA: TGTGCCAGCAGCTCTCAGGGGGTCAGGACTGAAGCTTTCTTT

D: TRBD1
V: TRBV2
size: .
J: TRBJ2-3
CDR3: CASNGQGTDTQYF
DNA: TGTGCCAGCAATGGACAGGGCACAGATACGCAGTATTTT

D: .
V: TRBV3-1/TRBV3-2
size: .
J: TRBJ1-2
CDR3: CASSQGLYDGGYTF
DNA: TGTGCCAGCAGCCAAGGATTGTACGACGGGGGCTACACCTTC

D: .
V: TRBV7-3
size: few
J: TRBJ2-7
CDR3: CASSEAPSAAYEQYF
DNA: TGTGCCAGCAGCGAGGCCCCCAGCGCTGCCTACGAGCAGTACTTC

D: TRBD1
V: TRBV6-2/TRBV6-3
size: .
J: TRBJ1-2
CDR3: CASSYGTGTAHF
DNA: TGTGCCAGCAGTTACGGGACAGGGACAGCTCACTTC

D: .
V: TRBV6-5
size: few
J: TRBJ1-5
CDR3: CASEQTGNQPQHF
DNA: TGTGCCAGCGAACAAACAGGGAATCAGCCCCAGCATTTT

D: TRBD2
V: TRBV9
size: few
J: TRBJ2-7
CDR3: CASSEAPGGYEQYF
DNA: TGTGCCAGCAGCGAGGCGCCGGGGGGCTACGAGCAGTACTTC

D: TRBD2
V: TRBV11-2
size: .
J: TRBJ2-3
CDR3: CASSLDRSREGSRGTQYF
DNA: TGTGCCAGCAGCTTAGATCGATCGCGGGAGGGAAGTCGGGGTACGCAGTATTTT

D: TRBD2
V: TRBV6-4
size: .
J: TRBJ2-7
CDR3: CANSAGVPTYEQYF
DNA: TGTGCCAACTCCGCGGGAGTCCCGACCTACGAGCAGTACTTC

D: TRBD1
V: TRBV19
size: .
J: TRBJ1-4
CDR3: CASSDRGRATNEKLFF
DNA: TGTGCCAGTAGTGACAGGGGGCGTGCAACTAATGAAAAACTGTTTTTT

D: .
V: TRBV25-1
size: .
J: TRBJ2-3
CDR3: CASSKQGYRDTQYF
DNA: TGTGCCAGCAGTAAACAGGGTTATAGGGATACGCAGTATTTT

D: .
V: TRBV6-2/TRBV6-3
size: .
J: TRBJ2-1
CDR3: CASSSSELSTLHDEQFF
DNA: TGTGCCAGCAGCTCCTCCGAGCTTAGTACTCTTCATGATGAGCAGTTCTTC

D: TRBD1
V: TRBV19
size: .
J: TRBJ1-6
CDR3: CASSAAWTGSNSPLHF
DNA: TGTGCCAGTAGTGCTGCCTGGACAGGGAGCAATTCACCCCTCCACTTT

D: .
V: TRBV28
size: .
J: TRBJ2-4
CDR3: CASSLPGQGLNIQYF
DNA: TGTGCCAGCAGTTTACCCGGCCAGGGGTTAAACATTCAGTACTTC

D: TRBD1
V: TRBV10-3
size: .
J: TRBJ2-4
CDR3: CAISFDRDTKNIQYF
DNA: TGTGCCATCAGTTTTGACAGGGACACCAAAAACATTCAGTACTTC

D: .
V: TRBV7-9
size: .
J: TRBJ1-5
CDR3: CASSLTGSNQPQHF
DNA: TGTGCCAGCAGCTTAACAGGTAGCAATCAGCCCCAGCATTTT

D: TRBD2
V: TRBV7-3
size: .
J: TRBJ2-5
CDR3: CASSLSAGAASGKETQYF
DNA: TGTGCCAGCAGCTTAAGTGCAGGGGCGGCTAGCGGGAAGGAGACCCAGTACTTC

D: TRBD1
V: TRBV5-1
size: .
J: TRBJ1-5
CDR3: CASSLSGGSQPQHF
DNA: TGCGCCAGCAGCTTGTCAGGGGGCAGTCAGCCCCAGCATTTT

D: TRBD2
V: TRBV11-3
size: .
J: TRBJ2-3
CDR3: CASSPTTSGRASTDTQYF
DNA: TGTGCCAGCAGCCCAACTACTAGCGGGAGGGCGAGCACAGATACGCAGTATTTT

D: TRBD1
V: TRBV19
size: .
J: TRBJ1-2
CDR3: CASSITGEDGYTF
DNA: TGTGCCAGTAGTATCACAGGGGAGGATGGCTACACCTTC

D: .
V: TRBV6-5
size: .
J: TRBJ2-7
CDR3: CAIRPVSAYEQYF
DNA: TGTGCCATTAGGCCGGTCAGCGCCTACGAGCAGTACTTC

D: TRBD2
V: TRBV11-2
size: .
J: TRBJ2-2
CDR3: CASSWGLAGGQTGELFF
DNA: TGTGCCAGCAGCTGGGGACTAGCGGGGGGGCAAACCGGGGAGCTGTTTTTT

D: .
V: TRBV19
size: .
J: TRBJ1-1
CDR3: CASSIDYGNTEAFF
DNA: TGTGCCAGTAGTATAGATTACGGGAACACTGAAGCTTTCTTT

D: TRBD1
V: TRBV6-5
size: .
J: TRBJ2-7
CDR3: CASSKRQGAIYEQYF
DNA: TGTGCCAGCAGCAAAAGACAGGGGGCTATATACGAGCAGTACTTC

D: .
V: TRBV7-2
size: .
J: TRBJ2-4
CDR3: CASSPQDSPWAKNIQYF
DNA: TGTGCCAGCAGCCCCCAGGACAGTCCCTGGGCCAAAAACATTCAGTACTTC

D: .
V: TRBV7-3
size: once
J: TRBJ2-3
CDR3: CASSPTRDSTQYF
DNA: TGTGCCAGCAGCCCCACCAGGGATAGTACGCAGTATTTT

D: .
V: TRBV3-1/TRBV3-2
size: .
J: TRBJ2-2
CDR3: CASSPPGITGELFF
DNA: TGTGCCAGCAGCCCACCCGGGATCACCGGGGAGCTGTTTTTT

D: TRBD1
V: TRBV9
size: .
J: TRBJ2-5
CDR3: CASSPSTGDLGAQYF
DNA: TGTGCCAGCAGCCCCAGTACAGGGGACCTCGGGGCCCAGTACTTC

D: .
V: TRBV19
size: once
J: TRBJ1-5
CDR3: CASSITVAGNQPQHF
DNA: TGTGCCAGTAGTATCACCGTGGCCGGCAATCAGCCCCAGCATTTT

D: TRBD2
V: TRBV10-3
size: .
J: TRBJ2-7
CDR3: CAIAWTSGSYEQYF
DNA: TGTGCCATCGCCTGGACTAGCGGATCCTACGAGCAGTACTTC

D: .
V: TRBV10-3
size: .
J: TRBJ1-3
CDR3: CAISESGLGSGNTIYF
DNA: TGTGCCATCAGTGAGTCGGGGCTTGGCTCTGGAAACACCATATATTTT

D: TRBD1
V: TRBV4-3
size: .
J: TRBJ1-6
CDR3: CASSQETGGSSPLHF
DNA: TGCGCCAGCAGCCAAGAAACAGGGGGTTCATCACCCCTCCACTTT

D: TRBD2
V: TRBV13
size: .
J: TRBJ2-3
CDR3: CASSYRSGRAPDTQYF
DNA: TGTGCCAGCAGCTATCGGAGCGGGAGGGCCCCAGATACGCAGTATTTT

D: TRBD1
V: TRBV2
size: .
J: TRBJ1-2
CDR3: CASSAQPGGLGYGYTF
DNA: TGTGCCAGCAGTGCTCAACCAGGGGGTTTAGGCTATGGCTACACCTTC

D: .
V: TRBV5-6
size: .
J: TRBJ1-3
CDR3: CASSFTKLSGNTIYF
DNA: TGTGCCAGCAGCTTCACGAAGCTCTCTGGAAACACCATATATTTT

D: TRBD2
V: TRBV3-1/TRBV3-2
size: .
J: TRBJ2-7
CDR3: CASSLGLAGLPRSYEQYF
DNA: TGTGCCAGCAGCCTAGGACTAGCGGGCCTTCCCCGCTCCTACGAGCAGTACTTC

D: .
V: TRBV7-2
size: .
J: TRBJ1-4
CDR3: CASSSRPATNEKLFF
DNA: TGTGCCAGCAGCTCTAGGCCTGCAACTAATGAAAAACTGTTTTTT

D: .
V: TRBV7-9
size: once
J: TRBJ1-1
CDR3: CASSRRGEAFF
DNA: TGTGCCAGCAGCCGTCGGGGTGAAGCTTTCTTT